This T cell receptor beta chain was captured in a study of blood T cell repertoires in COVID-19. Study in general: Italy, Spain and the United States were the sources of the convalescent and acute COVID-19 samples.

V was cut by 6 bases and J by 3 bases, with 7 bases left in between. The V gene's germline CDR1 is KGHSH and CDR2 LQKENI. The CDR3 is 12 residues long. Per the authors' pipeline: Reference gene primer amplification gave estimated nucleated cell counts. Data came from immunoSEQ multiplex PCR; TCRdb stores just in-frame clones and leaves some out. V and J calls and clone size come straight from that table; D and trimming were deduced from the DNA. This sample has 200,000 or so clones, with 89% found just once. The receptor's source is a man in his 60s who had recovered from COVID-19. Source material: peripheral blood. The gene calls are TRBV18 and TRBJ2-3; D may be TRBD2 (6 bases). The CDR3 DNA sequence: TGTGCCAGCTCCCGGGAGACAGATACGCAGTATTTT. Its translation: CASSRETDTQYF.